This T cell receptor (beta chain) was retrieved from a study of tumor-infiltrating lymphocytes in primary liver carcinoma (TCRdb year 2017). About the full investigation: Of the five patients (three men and two women, aged 30 to 69 years), four had hepatocellular carcinoma and one had combined HCC and intrahepatic cholangiocarcinoma. To link TCRbeta repertoire diversity to the local molecular phenotype, the roughly 23 tumor region samples were profiled with Agilent mRNA microarrays. TCRbeta repertoire sequencing covered 35 specimens from 5 patients: 25 tumor regions, 5 adjacent noncancerous liver tissues and 5 peripheral blood samples. TCRbeta repertoire sequencing, expression microarrays and whole-exome sequencing were combined in the study across five regions of each liver tumor, with adjacent normal tissue and blood also included. Each sample produced roughly 3.65 to 8 million productive TCRbeta reads, and read depth showed no significant difference between tissue types. The five patients had tumors of stage T1-T3 N0M0, with maximum diameters ranging from roughly 4.2 to 10 cm. Reproducibility between technical replicate repertoires was high, with correlation coefficients above 0.95 and mean shared-clone rates approximately 0.91. Summary of the overall study and its limitations: Since the samples were bulk and unsorted, there was no way to compare CD4+ and CD8+ T cell repertoires. Consistent with antigen-driven expansion, pairs of tumor regions showed higher repertoire overlap (mean about 35%) than either tumor-adjacent pairs (around 17%) or tumor-blood pairs (roughly 15%). Only about 8-24% of top clones were present in all five regions of a tumor, suggesting spatial heterogeneity of tumor-infiltrating T cells. A significantly larger repertoire fraction was made up by the top 250 clones in tumors than in blood (p = 0.039). With just 4 or 5 patients in the study, the authors point out that the findings should be validated in a larger study. Because sequencing covered only the TCR beta chain and unpaired alpha chains were not captured, true repertoire diversity is likely underestimated.

Details on this clonotype: What antigen it recognizes has not been identified. It has no much larger one-base neighbor in the sample; base qualities were not kept.

The CDR3 contains 14 residues, cysteine and phenylalanine counted. The kept DNA is CDR3 alone, 42 bases in frame from the first base. Sequences DFQATT (CDR1) and SNEGSKA (CDR2) are obtained from the germline V gene (reference sequence). Trimming accounts for 1 base at V and 6 bases at J, while the number of junction bases matched to no gene is 5. A constant-region primer and ProtoScript II reverse transcriptase were used to reverse-transcribe TCRbeta-specific cDNA from about 0.55 ug total RNA. TCRbeta libraries were built with three nested multiplex PCR rounds, a slightly modified ARM-PCR procedure. The first two PCR rounds used multiplex TRBV1-TRBV30 forward primers with a Cbeta reverse primer, each for approximately 9 cycles. Sample barcodes and Illumina adapters were added in a final 25-cycle PCR with Deep VentR polymerase. Before sequencing, amplicons of 200-500 bp were gel-purified using a QIAquick gel extraction kit. An Illumina HiSeq 2500 was used to sequence the TCRbeta amplicons with 250-bp paired-end reads. The source study handled its data this way. Trimmomatic v0.33 was used to quality-trim the reads, and FLASH v1.2.11 was used to merge paired reads so that full CDR3 sequences could be recovered. V, D and J germline segments were assigned to the rearranged TCRbeta sequences by MiGEC v1.2.1b. VDJtools v1.0.0 computed clonotype statistics and Shannon-Wiener diversity indices. To cut down on sampling bias, every analysis after diversity analysis relied on just the 250 most abundant clonotypes from each sample. The public reads were reanalyzed by TCRdb: fastp trimming at Q25, MiXCR alignment, in-frame beta chains only. Rows with a matching CDR3 protein are joined into one entry that keeps the most common DNA and genes. These V and J calls are TCRdb output, not the study's own analysis. The sample table contains 48,000 or so distinct CDR3 sequences; only one count was recorded for about 73% of them. The ten largest clones add up to approximately 25% of the sample.

Total RNA and DNA were co-extracted from around 20-30 mg of bulk tissue with the AllPrep DNA/RNA mini kit, without cell sorting. Between late 2015 and March 2016, a handful of patients in China with histopathologically diagnosed primary liver carcinoma had surgical resection. At the time of sampling, the patients were treatment-naive and had chronic HBV infection. Each tumor was sampled at five spatially separated regions: the superior, inferior, left-lateral and right-lateral poles and the tumor centre. According to histology, viable tumor cells made up more than 90% of every tumor sample. Pieces of fresh tumor and adjacent tissue were cut in half, with one half kept in RNAlater at -80 degrees C and the other half sent for histology.

This receptor was taken from a man between 40 and 49 years old with primary liver carcinoma and hepatitis B virus infection. The specimen sequenced was liver tumor tissue from sampling region 3. This specimen's cell subset or site label, per the study, means: tumor region T3, left-lateral pole. The chain employs TRBV20-1 and TRBJ2-1; 8 central bases correspond to TRBD1. The CDR3 has the sequence CSARGGTGRNEQFF. The nucleotide sequence reads as follows: TGCAGTGCTAGAGGCGGGACAGGACGCAATGAGCAGTTCTTC.